What follows are 30 T cell receptor beta chains derived from one specimen sequenced in a study of T cells in Graves' hyperthyroidism and ophthalmopathy. RNA transcripts served as the template for amplifying TCR beta CDR3 regions. When the TCR CDR3 underwent first-round RT-PCR, the HTBI primer set was used. TCRdb analysed the multiplex PCR reads with MiXCR anew, one entry per CDR3 protein. The sample has around 370,000 distinct CDR3 sequences; about 18% are singletons. Specimen: blood. The receptors were gathered from a man aged 18 to 35 with Graves' ophthalmopathy.

The chain's CDR3 is CASSQDRGAEAFF. CDR3 nucleotides: TGTGCCAGCTCACAGGACAGGGGTGCTGAAGCTTTCTTT. The genes are TRBV18 and TRBJ1-1, with 9 bases fitting TRBD1. Germline trimming cut 4 bases from V and 6 bases from J; bases unmatched to any gene: 3. CDR3 size: 13 residues. Germline-derived CDR1 and CDR2 are KGHSH and LQKENI.

This clonotype was picked up a small number of times. The J gene is TRBJ2-7, the V gene TRBV12-3 or TRBV12-4; D is possibly TRBD1 or TRBD2 (5 bases each). This CDR3 has 13 amino acids. Trimming stripped 10 bases from V and 3 bases from J, with 16 bases between. CDR3 loop: CATLGAPYYEQYF. The CDR3 DNA reads TGTGCCACCCTCGGGGCCCCTTACTACGAGCAGTACTTC.

This clonotype was seen ten or more times. V usage is TRBV28 and J usage is TRBJ2-1; TRBD2 agrees at 7 bases. Per germline, CDR1 MDHEN and CDR2 SYDVKM. J gave up 0 bases and V 7 bases, and 6 bases lay outside the gene matches. The CDR3 extends over 15 amino acids. Written as DNA, the CDR3 is TGTGCCAGCACCTTCGGGGGGAGCTCCTACAATGAGCAGTTCTTC. It is translated as CASTFGGSSYNEQFF.

This clonotype was observed many times. The chain employs TRBV7-9 and TRBJ2-3; TRBD1 aligns across 10 bases. The CDR3 is 16 residues long. V was clipped by 0 bases and J by 2 bases; unmatched bases: 2. Germline values: CDR1 SEHNR, CDR2 FQNEAQ (reference sequence). The CDR3 protein is CASSLAGQGSTDTQYF. Written as DNA, the CDR3 is TGTGCCAGCAGCTTAGCGGGACAGGGGTCCACAGATACGCAGTATTTT.

This clonotype was detected many times. V is TRBV20-1 and J is TRBJ2-7, with 13 bases matching TRBD2. CDR1 and CDR2 from the germline V gene are DFQATT and SNEGSKA (reference sequence). This CDR3 has 14 residues. V shed 6 bases and J 1 base; nucleotides not matched to a gene: 3. The CDR3 is CSAAGLAGSYEQYF. The CDR3 nucleotides are TGCAGTGCGGCGGGACTAGCGGGGTCCTACGAGCAGTACTTC.

This chain links TRBV6-5 with TRBJ1-3, with no clear D. Germline loops: CDR1 MNHEY, CDR2 SVGAGI. Trimming removed 0 bases at V and 2 bases at J, with 11 bases between. CDR3 length: 16 residues. Written as DNA, the CDR3 is TGTGCCAGCAGTTACTCGAATCCAGGAGCTGGAAACACCATATATTTT. Translated, it gives CASSYSNPGAGNTIYF.

This clonotype was observed a handful of times. This chain links TRBV18 with TRBJ1-1; TRBD1 might be the D (6 bases). Germline CDR1 and CDR2: KGHSH and LQKENI. Between the trimmed V and J ends, which lost 5 bases and 1 base, there was a span of 11 bases. The CDR3 sequence is 14 residues long. The DNA for the CDR3 is TGTGCCAGCTCAGCGGGGGCCCCGAACACTGAAGCTTTCTTT. It encodes CASSAGAPNTEAFF.

CDR3 coding DNA: TGTGCCAGCGGTAGACTAGCGGGGGAGTCACAAGAGACCCAGTACTTC. This codes for CASGRLAGESQETQYF. The J gene is TRBJ2-5, the V gene TRBV6-1; 12 bases match TRBD2. The CDR3 covers 16 residues. Trimming cost V 8 bases and J 2 bases; bases outside gene matches: 9. Per the germline V gene, CDR1 is MNHNS and CDR2 is SASEGT.

This clonotype was seen a handful of times. The rearrangement joins TRBV29-1 to TRBJ1-1; the match to TRBD1 covers 10 bases. Germline V gives CDR1 SQVTM, CDR2 ANQGSEA. This CDR3 contains 13 residues. V trimming: 6 bases; J trimming: 5 bases; junction bases outside the gene matches: 6. CDR3 nucleotide sequence: TGCAGCGTGTACGACAGGGGGCGGACTGAAGCTTTCTTT. Residues: CSVYDRGRTEAFF.

This clonotype has more than one count but fewer than ten. The chain links TRBV11-2 to TRBJ1-1, with D uncertain. The germline gives CDR1 SGHAT, CDR2 FQNNGV. Between the trimmed V and J ends, which lost 1 base and 0 bases, there was a span of 21 bases. The CDR3 sequence is 19 residues long. CDR3 sequence: CASSLGSIKGLPMNTEAFF. As DNA, the CDR3 is TGTGCCAGCAGCTTAGGGAGTATAAAAGGCCTCCCTATGAACACTGAAGCTTTCTTT.

V and J are TRBV12-3 or TRBV12-4 and TRBJ2-5; 9 bases line up with TRBD2. The CDR3 length is 18 residues. V shed 6 bases and J 4 bases; nucleotides not matched to a gene: 18. The CDR3 DNA sequence: TGTGCCAGCAGCCTACTTGGTCCAATAGCGGGGGCAAGAGAGACCCAGTACTTC. It translates to CASSLLGPIAGARETQYF.

Many counts were recorded for this clonotype. The chain employs TRBV6-2 or TRBV6-3 and TRBJ2-5; D is ambiguous. This CDR3 has 13 amino acids. V gave up 2 bases and J gave up 2 bases, with 6 bases separating them. Germline CDR1 is MNHEY and CDR2 is SVGEGT. In DNA, the CDR3 is TGTGCCAGCAGTTACCCGGTACAAGAGACCCAGTACTTC. Translated, it gives CASSYPVQETQYF.

This clonotype has only a few counts. V gene TRBV25-1 combines with J gene TRBJ2-7, with D unclear. V lost 2 bases, J lost 5 bases, and 10 bases lay in between. CDR1 is MGHDK, CDR2 SYGVNS, per germline. CDR3 length equals 13 residues. CDR3 sequence reads: CASSEIAGHEQYF. The CDR3 DNA is TGTGCCAGCAGTGAAATCGCCGGACACGAGCAGTACTTC.

This clonotype came up many times. The chain joins TRBV6-1 to TRBJ1-1; D is ambiguous. The CDR3 has 13 amino acids. The germline CDR1 and CDR2 sequences are MNHNS and SASEGT. V lost 5 bases, J lost 4 bases, and 11 bases lay in between. Written as DNA, the CDR3 is TGTGCCAGCAGTTCGGGGTCCGGCACTGAAGCTTTCTTT. Its protein product is CASSSGSGTEAFF.

In regard to this clonotype: Since a much larger clone is just one base distant, this may be a read error. The V and J genes are TRBV12-3 or TRBV12-4 and TRBJ1-6, with D possibly being TRBD1 (6 bases). The CDR3 is 15 residues long. Trimming took off 1 base at V and 9 bases at J, with 13 bases between the two ends. CDR3 nucleotides: TGTGCCAGCAGTTTAGGGGCAGGGGAAATTTCACCCCTCCACTTT. Its translation: CASSLGAGEISPLHF.

This clonotype appeared many times. The genes are TRBV14 and TRBJ2-2; D not resolved. Germline V gives CDR1 SGHDN, CDR2 FVKESK. The CDR3 covers 16 residues. V was clipped by 0 bases and J by 5 bases, with 13 bases between them. DNA for the CDR3: TGTGCCAGCAGCCAAGATCGACCACCGCGGACCGGGGAGCTGTTTTTT. Residues: CASSQDRPPRTGELFF.

This clonotype was observed many times. CDR3 DNA sequence: TGTGCCAGCAGCTTAAGTGCGGGCAACTATGGCTACACCTTC. It is translated as CASSLSAGNYGYTF. V usage is TRBV7-9 and J usage is TRBJ1-2; D call uncertain. This CDR3 has 14 residues. The germline V and J ends were trimmed by 2 bases and 2 bases, with 9 bases remaining between them. Germline CDR1 reads SEHNR; CDR2 reads FQNEAQ (reference sequence).

The table lists this clonotype with a few counts. The gene calls are TRBV7-9 and TRBJ2-3; D might be TRBD2 (5 bases). The germline V and J ends were trimmed by 4 bases and 2 bases, with 13 bases remaining between them. This CDR3 spans 15 amino acids. Germline loops: CDR1 SEHNR, CDR2 FQNEAQ (reference sequence). The CDR3 DNA reads as TGTGCCAGCAGCTACCGGGGTAGAATCACAGATACGCAGTATTTT. Its translation: CASSYRGRITDTQYF.

At least ten counts were recorded for this clonotype. The genes are TRBV11-2 and TRBJ1-2, with 12 bases aligning to TRBD1. This CDR3 has 16 amino acids. V lost 8 bases and J lost 4; bases outside the gene matches: 11. Per the germline V gene, CDR1 is SGHAT and CDR2 is FQNNGV. The DNA of the CDR3 is TGTGCCAGCTCACCAGCGGGGACAGGGGGCGGCTATGGCTACACCTTC. Residues: CASSPAGTGGGYGYTF.

This clonotype was found many times. The CDR3 region is CASSDWTTGELFF. Written as DNA, the CDR3 is TGTGCCAGCAGTGATTGGACCACCGGGGAGCTGTTTTTT. The genes are TRBV2 and TRBJ2-2, with no clear D. Germline-derived CDR1 and CDR2 are SNHLY and FYNNEI. Trimming pared 3 bases from V and 4 bases from J, leaving 6 bases between. There are 13 residues in the CDR3.

This chain uses TRBV19 with TRBJ2-1; 7 nucleotides agree with TRBD1. The germline CDR1 and CDR2 sequences are LNHDA and SQIVND (reference sequence). CDR3 length: 16 residues. J was trimmed by 2 bases and V by 2 bases; bases with no gene match: 6. The CDR3 is CASSIRTGATYNEQFF. CDR3 DNA: TGTGCCAGTAGTATACGAACAGGGGCAACCTACAATGAGCAGTTCTTC.

The chain recombines TRBV6-1 with TRBJ1-2; TRBD1 matches 10 bases. This CDR3 is built from 13 residues. The germline gives CDR1 MNHNS, CDR2 SASEGT. The V and J ends lost 7 bases and 7 bases, in that order; junction bases with no gene match: 6. This CDR3 reads CASTLGQGSGYTF. The CDR3 region has the DNA TGTGCCAGCACCCTGGGACAGGGGTCTGGCTACACCTTC.

The chain has TRBV9 and TRBJ1-2; D ambiguous. Trimming removed 0 bases at V and 2 bases at J, with 11 bases between. This CDR3 is built from 15 residues. Germline assignment: CDR1 SGDLS and CDR2 YYNGEE. The CDR3 loop reads CASSVAVTENYGYTF. In nucleotides, the CDR3 is TGTGCCAGCAGCGTAGCGGTAACAGAAAACTATGGCTACACCTTC.

This clonotype was seen a few times. This could be a read error, since a much larger clone is one nucleotide away. The V call is TRBV6-5, the J call TRBJ2-7; D might be TRBD2 (5 bases). CDR3 length: 15 residues. The germline V gene encodes CDR1 MNHEY and CDR2 SVGAGI. As DNA, the CDR3 is TGTGCCAGCAGTTACACGGGGAGTGCCCCCTACGAGCAGTGCTTC. Its protein is CASSYTGSAPYEQCF.

This chain joins TRBV19 and TRBJ2-5; 12 bases align to TRBD2. CDR1 and CDR2 (germline): LNHDA, SQIVND (reference sequence). The CDR3 contains 18 residues. V shed 5 bases and J 2 bases; nucleotides not matched to a gene: 12. This CDR3 reads CASSSVASGGVLQETQYF. The CDR3 nucleotides are TGTGCCAGTAGTTCGGTGGCTAGCGGGGGGGTACTACAAGAGACCCAGTACTTC.

This clonotype has ten or more counts. J is TRBJ2-3 and V is TRBV2, with D hard to call. The CDR3 spans 15 residues. The germline gives CDR1 SNHLY, CDR2 FYNNEI. Trimming shortened V by 3 bases and J by 0 bases, and 10 bases separated the two germline ends. CDR3 DNA sequence: TGTGCCAGCAGTGAGGGGTGGCCGAGCACAGATACGCAGTATTTT. As protein: CASSEGWPSTDTQYF.

This clonotype has a count of ten or more. The chain links TRBV3-1 to TRBJ2-7; D is perhaps TRBD1 (5 bases). V lost 4 bases to trimming and J lost 3 bases, with 10 bases between them. The CDR3 contains 13 residues. The germline V gene encodes CDR1 LGHDT and CDR2 YNNKEL (reference sequence). CDR3 in amino acids: CASSRGRDYEQYF. The CDR3 DNA is TGTGCCAGCAGCCGAGGCAGGGACTACGAGCAGTACTTC.

This clonotype was observed at least ten times. The chain links TRBV9 to TRBJ1-2; 9 nucleotides align to TRBD1. From germline, CDR1 is SGDLS and CDR2 YYNGEE. V lost 2 bases and J lost 3; bases outside the gene matches: 8. CDR3 size: 16 residues. The CDR3 DNA reads TGTGCCAGCAGCGTCCCGACGACAGGGGGGGACTATGGCTACACCTTC. It codes for CASSVPTTGGDYGYTF.

This clonotype was observed a few times. The V call is TRBV13, the J call TRBJ2-3; no clear D. The CDR3 consists of 15 residues. Looked up from germline, CDR1 is PRHDT and CDR2 is FYEKMQ (reference sequence). Trimming pared 5 bases from V and 6 bases from J, leaving 18 bases between. For the CDR3, the DNA is TGTGCCAGCAGCCCCTCGATCCATTGGTCGGATACGCAGTATTTT. This translates into CASSPSIHWSDTQYF.

The chain joins TRBV5-1 to TRBJ1-6; 9 nucleotides align to TRBD1. There are 17 residues in the CDR3. V gave up 0 bases and J gave up 2 bases; unmatched junction bases: 3. The germline gives CDR1 SGHRS, CDR2 YFSETQ. CDR3 residues: CASSLGGQGPYNSPLHF. The CDR3 DNA is TGCGCCAGCAGCTTGGGAGGACAGGGGCCCTATAATTCACCCCTCCACTTT. The whole variable domain, filled in from reference TRBV5-1 and TRBJ1-6, reads KAGVTQTPRYLIKTRGQQVTLSCSPISGHRSVSWYQQTPGQGLQFLFEYFSETQRNKGNFPGRFSGRQFSNSRSEMNVSTLELGDSALYLCASSLGGQGPYNSPLHFGNGTRLTVT.